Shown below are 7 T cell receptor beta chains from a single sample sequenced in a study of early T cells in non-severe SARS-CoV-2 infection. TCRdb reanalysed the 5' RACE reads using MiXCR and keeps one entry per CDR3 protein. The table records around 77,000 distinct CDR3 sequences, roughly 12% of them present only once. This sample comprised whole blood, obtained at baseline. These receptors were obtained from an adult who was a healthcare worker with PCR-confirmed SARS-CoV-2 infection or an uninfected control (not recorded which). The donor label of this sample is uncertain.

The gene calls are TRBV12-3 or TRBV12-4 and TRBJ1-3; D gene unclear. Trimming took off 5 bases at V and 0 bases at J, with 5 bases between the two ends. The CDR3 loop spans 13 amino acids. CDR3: CASSENSGNTIYF. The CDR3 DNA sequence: TGTGCCAGCAGTGAGAACTCTGGAAACACCATATATTTT.

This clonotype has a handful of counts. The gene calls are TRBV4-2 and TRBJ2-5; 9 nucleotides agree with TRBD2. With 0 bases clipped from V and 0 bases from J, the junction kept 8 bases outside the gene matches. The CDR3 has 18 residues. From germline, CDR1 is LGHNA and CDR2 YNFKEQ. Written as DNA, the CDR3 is TGTGCCAGCAGCCAAGAGCTACAGCTAGCGGGGAACCAAGAGACCCAGTACTTC. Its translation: CASSQELQLAGNQETQYF.

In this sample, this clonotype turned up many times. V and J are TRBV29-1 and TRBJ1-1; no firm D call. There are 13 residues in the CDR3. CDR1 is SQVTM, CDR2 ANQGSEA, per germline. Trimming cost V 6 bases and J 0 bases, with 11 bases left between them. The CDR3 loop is CSVQQNMNTEAFF. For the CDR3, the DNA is TGCAGCGTACAACAGAACATGAACACTGAAGCTTTCTTT. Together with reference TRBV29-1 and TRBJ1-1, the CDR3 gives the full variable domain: SAVISQKPSRDICQRGTSLTIQCQVDSQVTMMFWYRQQPGQSLTLIATANQGSEATYESGFVIDKFPISRPNLTFSTLTVSNMSPEDSSIYLCSVQQNMNTEAFFGQGTRLTVV.

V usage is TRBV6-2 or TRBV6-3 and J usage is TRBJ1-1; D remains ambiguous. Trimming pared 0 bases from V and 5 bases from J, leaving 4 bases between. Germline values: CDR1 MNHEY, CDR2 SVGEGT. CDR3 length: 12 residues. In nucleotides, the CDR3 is TGTGCCAGCAGTTACTCGAGTACTGAAGCTTTCTTT. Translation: CASSYSSTEAFF.

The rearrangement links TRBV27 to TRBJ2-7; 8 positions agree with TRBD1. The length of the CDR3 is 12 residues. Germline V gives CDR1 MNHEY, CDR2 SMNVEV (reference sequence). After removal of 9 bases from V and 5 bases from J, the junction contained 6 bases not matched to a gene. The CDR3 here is CASARGPNEQYF. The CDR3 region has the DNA TGTGCCAGTGCCAGGGGGCCGAACGAGCAGTACTTC.

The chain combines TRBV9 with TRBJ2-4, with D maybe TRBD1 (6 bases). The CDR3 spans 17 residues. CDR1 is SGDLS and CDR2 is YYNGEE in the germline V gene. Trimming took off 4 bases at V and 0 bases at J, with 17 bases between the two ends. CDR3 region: CASSTPQGARAKNIQYF. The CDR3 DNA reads TGTGCCAGCAGCACACCACAGGGCGCACGAGCCAAAAACATTCAGTACTTC.

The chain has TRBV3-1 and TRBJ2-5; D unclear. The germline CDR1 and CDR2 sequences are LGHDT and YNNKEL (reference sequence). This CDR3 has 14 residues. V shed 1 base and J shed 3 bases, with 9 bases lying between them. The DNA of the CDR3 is TGTGCCAGCAGCCAAGGAGGCTGGGAAGAGACCCAGTACTTC. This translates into CASSQGGWEETQYF.